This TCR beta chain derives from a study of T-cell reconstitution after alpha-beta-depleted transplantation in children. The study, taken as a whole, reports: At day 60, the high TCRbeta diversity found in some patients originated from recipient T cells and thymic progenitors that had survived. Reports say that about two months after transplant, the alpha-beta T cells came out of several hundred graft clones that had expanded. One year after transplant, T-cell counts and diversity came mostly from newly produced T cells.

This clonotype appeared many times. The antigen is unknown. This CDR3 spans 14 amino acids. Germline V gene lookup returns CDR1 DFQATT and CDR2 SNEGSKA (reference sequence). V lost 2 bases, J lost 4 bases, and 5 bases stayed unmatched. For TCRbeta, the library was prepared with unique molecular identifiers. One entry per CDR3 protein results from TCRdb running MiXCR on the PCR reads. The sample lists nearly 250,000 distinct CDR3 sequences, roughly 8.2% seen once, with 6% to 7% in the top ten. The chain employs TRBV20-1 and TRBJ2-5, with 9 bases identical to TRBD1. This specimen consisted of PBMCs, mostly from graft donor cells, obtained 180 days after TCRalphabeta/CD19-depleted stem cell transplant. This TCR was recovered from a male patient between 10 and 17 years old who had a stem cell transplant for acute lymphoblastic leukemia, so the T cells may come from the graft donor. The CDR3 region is CSARWDRVGETQYF. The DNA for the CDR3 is TGCAGTGCTAGATGGGACAGGGTTGGAGAGACCCAGTACTTC.